This entry features one TCR beta chain sequence. Its antigen is still unknown. Method: immunoSEQ multiplex PCR; TCRdb's copy keeps in-frame clones and lacks some. The sample yields roughly 110,000 clones, roughly nine tenths seen once. V dropped 4 bases and J dropped 0; count of bases not matched to a gene: 7. This CDR3 comprises 17 residues. Germline V gene sequence: CDR1 SGHTA, CDR2 FQGTGA. The source of the sample is a study of T cell responses to AZD1222 COVID-19 vaccine. General study findings and limits: Repertoires were obtained solely post-peak T cell response. Researchers report vaccine-associated CD4 TCRs spanning spike, with dominance at 160-218 and 743-854. Mostly white British, mostly female donors; authors suggested clonal diversity may be underestimated.

The gene calls are TRBV7-3 and TRBJ2-1; 9 positions agree with TRBD2. The specimen comprised peripheral blood, sampled on day 0 of AZD1222 vaccination. The source is an adult in good health. Here the CDR3 DNA reads TGTGCCAGCAGCTCAAAGACTAGCGGAAGCTCCTACAATGAGCAGTTCTTC. Amino acid sequence: CASSSKTSGSSYNEQFF.